The subject of this entry is one TCR beta chain. Its cognate antigen is unknown. The assay was run at deep level. Sequencing was performed with immunoSEQ multiplex PCR; in TCRdb, only in-frame clones are kept and a portion is missing. The sample has nearly 750,000 clones, just under 75% seen once; the top ten hold around 1.7%. This record belongs to a study of shared clonotypes between healthy human individuals. Background on the study: Samples came from a couple of female and a few male donors aged 18 to 49. Study-level findings and limits: When compared with the clonotypes that were shared by all four sorted-subset donors, the non-shared clonotypes turned out to have lower generation probabilities.

Partitioning of CD4+ cells yielded a CD45RA+ naive subset and a CD45RA-negative memory subset. This TCR was recovered from a woman aged 25 to 39 in good health. The sequencing input was memory CD4+ T cells sorted from blood. The subset: CD45RA-negative fraction.

CDR3 sequence (DNA): TGTGCCAGCAGCCCCGGGCCCGCTGGCTACGAGCAGTACTTC. As protein: CASSPGPAGYEQYF. The chain employs TRBV5-8 and TRBJ2-7; no clear D. Germline V gene lookup returns CDR1 SGHTS and CDR2 YDEGEE. V was trimmed by 4 bases and J by 3 bases, leaving 14 bases between them. The CDR3 loop spans 14 amino acids.